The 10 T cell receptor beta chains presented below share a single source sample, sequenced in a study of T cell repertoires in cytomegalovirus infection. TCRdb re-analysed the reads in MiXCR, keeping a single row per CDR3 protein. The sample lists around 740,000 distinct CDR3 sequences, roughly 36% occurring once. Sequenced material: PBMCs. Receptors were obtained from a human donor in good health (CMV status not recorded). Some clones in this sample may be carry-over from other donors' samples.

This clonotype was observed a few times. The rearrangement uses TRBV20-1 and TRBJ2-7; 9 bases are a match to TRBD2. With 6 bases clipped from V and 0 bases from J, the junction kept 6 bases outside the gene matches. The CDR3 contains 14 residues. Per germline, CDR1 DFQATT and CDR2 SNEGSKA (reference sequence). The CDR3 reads CSATGLASSYEQYF. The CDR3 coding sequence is TGCAGTGCGACCGGACTAGCGAGCTCCTACGAGCAGTACTTC.

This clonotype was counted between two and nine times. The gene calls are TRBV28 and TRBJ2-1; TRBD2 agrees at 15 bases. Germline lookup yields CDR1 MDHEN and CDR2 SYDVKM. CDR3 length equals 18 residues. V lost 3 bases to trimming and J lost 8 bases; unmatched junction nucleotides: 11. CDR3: CASSLGGTSGRRVDEQFF. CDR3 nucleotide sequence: TGTGCCAGCAGTTTGGGAGGGACTAGCGGGAGGCGGGTCGATGAGCAGTTCTTC.

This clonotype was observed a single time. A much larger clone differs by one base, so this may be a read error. CDR3 in DNA: TGTGCCAGCAGCACAAAGGGAGCGGGGCCCTACGAGCAGTACTTC. Its protein product is CASSTKGAGPYEQYF. The chain recombines TRBV7-2 with TRBJ2-7; 7 bases are a match to TRBD2. The J segment lost 2 bases and the V segment lost 5 bases, leaving 9 bases of the junction unmatched. Per the germline V gene, CDR1 is SGHTA and CDR2 is FQGNSA. The CDR3 extends over 15 amino acids.

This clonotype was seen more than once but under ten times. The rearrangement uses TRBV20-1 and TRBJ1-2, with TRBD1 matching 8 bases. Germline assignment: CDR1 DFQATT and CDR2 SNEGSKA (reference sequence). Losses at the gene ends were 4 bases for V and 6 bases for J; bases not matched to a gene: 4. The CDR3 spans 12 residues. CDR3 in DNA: TGCAGTGCTATGGACAGGGCTGATGGCTACACCTTC. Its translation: CSAMDRADGYTF.

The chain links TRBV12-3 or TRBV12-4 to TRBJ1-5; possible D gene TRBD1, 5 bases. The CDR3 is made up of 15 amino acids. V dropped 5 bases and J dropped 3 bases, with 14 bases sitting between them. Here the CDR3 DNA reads TGTGCCAGCAGTGATAGACAGCCACTCAATCAGCCCCAGCATTTT. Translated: CASSDRQPLNQPQHF.

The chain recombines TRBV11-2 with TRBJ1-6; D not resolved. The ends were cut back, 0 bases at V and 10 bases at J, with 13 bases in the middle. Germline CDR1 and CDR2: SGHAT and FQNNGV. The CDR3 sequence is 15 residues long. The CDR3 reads CASSLDFVGTSPLHF. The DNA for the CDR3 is TGTGCCAGCAGCTTAGATTTCGTTGGCACATCACCCCTCCACTTT. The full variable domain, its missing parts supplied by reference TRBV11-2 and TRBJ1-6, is EAGVAQSPRYKIIEKRQSVAFWCNPISGHATLYWYQQILGQGPKLLIQFQNNGVVDDSQLPKDRFSAERLKGVDSTLKIQPAKLEDSAVYLCASSLDFVGTSPLHFGNGTRLTVT.

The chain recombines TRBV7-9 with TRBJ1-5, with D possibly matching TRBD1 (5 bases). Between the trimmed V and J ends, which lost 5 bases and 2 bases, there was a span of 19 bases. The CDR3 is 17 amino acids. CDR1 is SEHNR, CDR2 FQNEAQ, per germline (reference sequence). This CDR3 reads CASSRDLLGRGNQPQHF. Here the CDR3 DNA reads TGTGCCAGCAGCAGGGACTTGCTCGGGCGGGGCAATCAGCCCCAGCATTTT.

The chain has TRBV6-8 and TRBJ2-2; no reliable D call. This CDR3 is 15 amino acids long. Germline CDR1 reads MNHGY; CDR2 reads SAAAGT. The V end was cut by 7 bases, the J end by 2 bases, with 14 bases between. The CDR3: CASNGFHSNTGELFF. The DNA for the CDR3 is TGTGCCAGCAATGGGTTCCACAGCAACACCGGGGAGCTGTTTTTT.

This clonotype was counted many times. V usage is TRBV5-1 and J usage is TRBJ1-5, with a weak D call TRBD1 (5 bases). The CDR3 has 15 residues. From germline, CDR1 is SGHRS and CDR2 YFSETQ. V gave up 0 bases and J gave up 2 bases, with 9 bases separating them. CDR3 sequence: CASSLGGRGNQPQHF. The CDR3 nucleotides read TGCGCCAGCAGCTTGGGGGGCAGGGGCAATCAGCCCCAGCATTTT.

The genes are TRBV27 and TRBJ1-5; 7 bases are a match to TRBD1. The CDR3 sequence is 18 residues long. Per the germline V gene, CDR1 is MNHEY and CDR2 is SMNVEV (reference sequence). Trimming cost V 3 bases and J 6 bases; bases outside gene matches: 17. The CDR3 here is CASSFMGTVIGGAQPQHF. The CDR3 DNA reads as TGTGCCAGCAGTTTTATGGGGACAGTAATTGGAGGAGCTCAGCCCCAGCATTTT.